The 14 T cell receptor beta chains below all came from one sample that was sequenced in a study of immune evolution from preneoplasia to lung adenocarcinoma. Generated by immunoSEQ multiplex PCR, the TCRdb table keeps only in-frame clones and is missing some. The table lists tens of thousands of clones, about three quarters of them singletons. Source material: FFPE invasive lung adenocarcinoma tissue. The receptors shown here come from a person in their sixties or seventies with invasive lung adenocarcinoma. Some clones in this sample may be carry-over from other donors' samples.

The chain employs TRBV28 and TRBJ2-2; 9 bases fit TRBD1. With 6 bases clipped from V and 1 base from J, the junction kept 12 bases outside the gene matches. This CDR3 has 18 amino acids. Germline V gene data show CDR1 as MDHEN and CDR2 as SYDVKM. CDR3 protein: CASSRSPKDRGNTGELFF. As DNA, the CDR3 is TGTGCCAGCAGCCGATCTCCTAAGGACAGGGGGAACACCGGGGAGCTGTTTTTT.

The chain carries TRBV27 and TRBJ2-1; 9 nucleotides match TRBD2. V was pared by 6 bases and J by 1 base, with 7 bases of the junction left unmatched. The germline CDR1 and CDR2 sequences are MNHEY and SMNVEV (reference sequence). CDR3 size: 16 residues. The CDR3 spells CASRVIAGVSYNEQFF. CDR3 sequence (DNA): TGTGCCAGCAGAGTGATAGCGGGAGTATCCTACAATGAGCAGTTCTTC.

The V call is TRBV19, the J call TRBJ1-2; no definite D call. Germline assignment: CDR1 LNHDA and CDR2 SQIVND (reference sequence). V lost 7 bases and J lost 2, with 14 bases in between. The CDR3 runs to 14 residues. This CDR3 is CASKDSASNYGYTF. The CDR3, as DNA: TGTGCCAGTAAAGATTCGGCGTCAAACTATGGCTACACCTTC.

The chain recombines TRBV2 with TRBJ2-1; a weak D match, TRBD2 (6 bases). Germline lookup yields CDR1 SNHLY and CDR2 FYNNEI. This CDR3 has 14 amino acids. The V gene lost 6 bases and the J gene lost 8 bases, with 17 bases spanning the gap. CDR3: CASSTGASPHEQFF. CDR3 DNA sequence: TGTGCCAGCAGCACGGGAGCAAGCCCCCATGAGCAGTTCTTC.

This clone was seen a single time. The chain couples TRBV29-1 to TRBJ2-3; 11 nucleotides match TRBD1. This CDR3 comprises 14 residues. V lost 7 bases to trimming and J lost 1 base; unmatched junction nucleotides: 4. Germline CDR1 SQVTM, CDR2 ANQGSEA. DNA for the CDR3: TGCAGCGGGACAGGGGGCGCAGGCACAGATACGCAGTATTTT. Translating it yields CSGTGGAGTDTQYF.

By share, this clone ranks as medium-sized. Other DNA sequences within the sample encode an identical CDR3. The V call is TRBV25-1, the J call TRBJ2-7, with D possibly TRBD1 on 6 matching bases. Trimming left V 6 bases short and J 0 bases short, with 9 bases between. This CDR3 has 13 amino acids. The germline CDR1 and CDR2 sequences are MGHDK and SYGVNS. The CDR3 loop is CASRSQGSYEQYF. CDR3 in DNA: TGTGCCAGCAGGTCACAGGGCTCCTACGAGCAGTACTTC.

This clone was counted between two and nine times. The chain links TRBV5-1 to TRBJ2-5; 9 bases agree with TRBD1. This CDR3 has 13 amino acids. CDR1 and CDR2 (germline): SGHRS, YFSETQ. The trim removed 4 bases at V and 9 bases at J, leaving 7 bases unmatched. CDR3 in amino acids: CASSPRTGEAQYF. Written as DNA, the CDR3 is TGCGCCAGCAGCCCACGGACAGGGGAAGCCCAGTACTTC.

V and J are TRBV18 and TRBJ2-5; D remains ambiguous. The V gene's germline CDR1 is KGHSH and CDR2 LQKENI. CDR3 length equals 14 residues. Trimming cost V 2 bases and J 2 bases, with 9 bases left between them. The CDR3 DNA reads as TGTGCCAGCTCACCAGTCAAGGTACAAGAGACCCAGTACTTC. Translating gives CASSPVKVQETQYF.

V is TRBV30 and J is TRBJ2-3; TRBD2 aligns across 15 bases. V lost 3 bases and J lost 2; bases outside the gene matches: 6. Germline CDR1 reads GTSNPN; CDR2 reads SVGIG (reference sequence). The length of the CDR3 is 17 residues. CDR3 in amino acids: CAWSMGLAGGLTDTQYF. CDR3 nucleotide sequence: TGTGCCTGGAGCATGGGACTAGCGGGAGGCCTCACAGATACGCAGTATTTT.

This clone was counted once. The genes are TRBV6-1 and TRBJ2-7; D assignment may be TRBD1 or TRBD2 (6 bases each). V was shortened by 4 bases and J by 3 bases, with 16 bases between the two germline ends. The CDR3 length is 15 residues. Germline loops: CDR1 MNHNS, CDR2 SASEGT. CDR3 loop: CASSGRQAGFYEQYF. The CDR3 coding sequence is TGTGCCAGCAGTGGCCGACAGGCGGGGTTCTACGAGCAGTACTTC.

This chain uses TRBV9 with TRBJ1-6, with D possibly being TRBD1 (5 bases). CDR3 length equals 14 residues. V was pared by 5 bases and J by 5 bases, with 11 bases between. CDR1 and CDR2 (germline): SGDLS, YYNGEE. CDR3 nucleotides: TGTGCCAGCAGTCCCAGGGCCAATAATTCACCCCTCCACTTT. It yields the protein CASSPRANNSPLHF.

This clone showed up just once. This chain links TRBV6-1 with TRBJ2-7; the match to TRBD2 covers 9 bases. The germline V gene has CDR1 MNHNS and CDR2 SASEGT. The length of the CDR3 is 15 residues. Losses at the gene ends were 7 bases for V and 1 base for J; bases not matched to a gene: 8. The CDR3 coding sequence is TGTGCCAGCATCGCCGGGACTAGCCCATCCTACGAGCAGTACTTC. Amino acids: CASIAGTSPSYEQYF.

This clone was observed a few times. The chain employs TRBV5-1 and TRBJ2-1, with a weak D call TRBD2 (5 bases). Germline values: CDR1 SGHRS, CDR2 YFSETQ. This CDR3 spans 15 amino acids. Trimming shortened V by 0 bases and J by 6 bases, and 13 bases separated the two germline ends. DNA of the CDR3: TGCGCCAGCAGCTTGGGCGCGGGTAGAAGCAATGAGCAGTTCTTC. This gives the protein CASSLGAGRSNEQFF.

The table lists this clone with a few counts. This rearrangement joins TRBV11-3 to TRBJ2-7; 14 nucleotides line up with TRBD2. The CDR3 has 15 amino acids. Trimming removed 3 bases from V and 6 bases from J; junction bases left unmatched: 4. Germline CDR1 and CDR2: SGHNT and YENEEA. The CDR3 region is CASSLGLAGVSEQYF. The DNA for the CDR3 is TGTGCCAGCAGCTTGGGACTAGCGGGAGTCAGCGAGCAGTACTTC.